This passage covers 17 T cell receptor beta chains from one sample sequenced in a study of lung T cells in sarcoidosis with Löfgren's syndrome. TCRdb independently ran MiXCR on the reads; one entry per CDR3 protein. The sample has some 19,000 distinct CDR3 sequences, 20% to 25% seen once. Material for sequencing was CD4+ T cells from bronchoalveolar lavage. These receptors were collected from a human donor with sarcoidosis (Löfgren's syndrome or another form), or a control subject (not recorded which).

This clonotype was observed many times. V gene TRBV7-2 combines with J gene TRBJ2-3, with 8 bases that match TRBD2. CDR3 length equals 16 residues. Germline CDR1 and CDR2: SGHTA and FQGNSA. The ends lost 5 bases at V and 1 base at J; junction bases unmatched: 8. As DNA, the CDR3 is TGTGCCAGCAGCCTCACCAGCGGGAGCGGCACAGATACGCAGTATTTT. It is translated as CASSLTSGSGTDTQYF.

The V gene is TRBV18, the J gene TRBJ2-5, with 8 bases aligning to TRBD2. The ends lost 4 bases at V and 2 bases at J; junction bases unmatched: 6. This CDR3 contains 15 residues. Germline V gives CDR1 KGHSH, CDR2 LQKENI. CDR3 nucleotides: TGTGCCAGCTCACTGCTACTAGCGGCACAAGAGACCCAGTACTTC. Translated: CASSLLLAAQETQYF.

This clonotype occurred a few times. The genes are TRBV19 and TRBJ1-2; maybe TRBD1 (6 bases). The CDR3 length is 15 residues. V was shortened by 4 bases and J by 4 bases, with 16 bases between the two germline ends. The germline V gene has CDR1 LNHDA and CDR2 SQIVND (reference sequence). The CDR3 sequence is CASSTSGQKIYGYTF. The CDR3 coding sequence is TGTGCCAGTAGTACCTCGGGACAAAAAATCTATGGCTACACCTTC. The full variable domain, completed using reference TRBV19 and TRBJ1-2, is DGGITQSPKYLFRKEGQNVTLSCEQNLNHDAMYWYRQDPGQGLRLIYYSQIVNDFQKGDIAEGYSVSREKKESFPLTVTSAQKNPTAFYLCASSTSGQKIYGYTFGSGTRLTVV.

In its sample, this clonotype was seen many times. This chain connects TRBV28 to TRBJ2-1, with 11 bases aligning to TRBD1. This CDR3 spans 15 amino acids. Germline-derived CDR1 and CDR2 are MDHEN and SYDVKM. Trimming removed 6 bases from V and 6 bases from J; junction bases left unmatched: 7. The CDR3 loop is CASRLGQGAGNEQFF. For the CDR3, the DNA is TGTGCCAGCAGACTCGGACAGGGGGCTGGCAATGAGCAGTTCTTC.

Details on this clonotype: A much larger clone differs by one base, so this may be a read error. This chain links TRBV2 with TRBJ2-1, with D tentatively TRBD1 (6 bases). The CDR3 is 15 amino acids. Germline V CDR1 and CDR2: SNHLY, FYNNEI. The CDR3 region has the DNA TGTGCCAGCAGTTTTGGGACACCTACCTACAATGAGCAGTCCTTC. It encodes CASSFGTPTYNEQSF.

This clonotype was detected a few times. CDR3 sequence: CAISDRPHDTQYF. CDR3 in DNA: TGTGCCATCAGTGACAGGCCCCACGATACGCAGTATTTT. The chain recombines TRBV10-3 with TRBJ2-3; D gene unclear. CDR3 size: 13 residues. Germline V gene lookup returns CDR1 ENHRY and CDR2 SYGVKD. V lost 3 bases, J lost 6 bases, and 10 bases lay in between.

Relative to its sample, this clonotype is medium-sized. This sequence joins TRBV6-1 and TRBJ1-1; unclear D gene. Germline V gene lookup returns CDR1 MNHNS and CDR2 SASEGT. There are 13 residues in the CDR3. Deletions cut 5 bases from V and 0 bases from J, with 7 bases between. CDR3 loop: CASSNRLNTEAFF. CDR3 in DNA: TGTGCCAGCAGTAACCGTTTGAACACTGAAGCTTTCTTT.

A remark on this clonotype: One end of the junction fails to match germline, which may point to a read error. J is TRBJ2-2 and V is TRBV29-1; tentative D call: TRBD2 (6 bases). The V gene's germline CDR1 is SQVTM and CDR2 ANQGSEA. CDR3 length: 14 residues. CDR3 sequence (DNA): TGCAGCGTTGAACCTAGGGGTCGGACCGGGGGGCTGTTTTTT. It translates to CSVEPRGRTGGLFF.

As to this clonotype: A read error may be the cause here, since a much bigger clone is one base away. V and J are TRBV10-3 and TRBJ2-3; D perhaps matches TRBD2 (5 bases). Germline loops: CDR1 ENHRY, CDR2 SYGVKD. Deletions cut 4 bases from V and 2 bases from J, with 10 bases between. The CDR3 contains 14 residues. The CDR3 DNA sequence: TGTGCCATCAGTGGGGTGGAGGCCACAGATACGCAGTATTTT. It specifies CAISGVEATDTQYF.

In regard to this clonotype: A much larger clone differs from this one at a single base, so this may be a read error. The chain employs TRBV4-1 and TRBJ1-5; D perhaps matches TRBD1 (6 bases). The CDR3 sequence is 15 residues long. CDR1 MGHRA and CDR2 YSYEKL come from the germline V gene. This CDR3 reads CASSRTGNSNRPQHF. DNA for the CDR3: TGCGCCAGCAGCCGCACAGGGAATAGCAATCGGCCCCAGCATTTT.

This clonotype is labeled as medium-sized. The chain links TRBV6-1 to TRBJ2-1; the D gene is possibly TRBD2 (6 bases). CDR3 length: 15 residues. The V gene's germline CDR1 is MNHNS and CDR2 SASEGT. Trimming cost V 1 base and J 5 bases, with 12 bases left between them. The DNA of the CDR3 is TGTGCCAGCAGTGAAGGGTCTAGCGACCACAATGAGCAGTTCTTC. It yields the protein CASSEGSSDHNEQFF.

About this clonotype itself: The junction departs from germline at one end; a sequencing error may be responsible. The gene calls are TRBV28 and TRBJ1-1; D is undetermined. This CDR3 has 13 residues. Germline V gene data show CDR1 as MDHEN and CDR2 as SYDVKM. As DNA, the CDR3 is TGTGCCGGCAGTTTATCGGCCCACACTGAAGCTTTCTTT. This gives the protein CAGSLSAHTEAFF. Complete variable domain (other parts from reference TRBV28 and TRBJ1-1): DVKVTQSSRYLVKRTGEKVFLECVQDMDHENMFWYRQDPGLGLRLIYFSYDVKMKEKGDIPEGYSVSREKKERFSLILESASTNQTSMYLCAGSLSAHTEAFFGQGTRLTVV.

J is TRBJ2-2 and V is TRBV7-2, with 8 nucleotides matching TRBD2. Per germline, CDR1 SGHTA and CDR2 FQGNSA. The CDR3 is made up of 16 amino acids. With 7 bases clipped from V and 2 bases from J, the junction kept 9 bases outside the gene matches. The CDR3 reads CASNKRAGDNTGELFF. The DNA of the CDR3 is TGTGCCAGCAATAAAAGAGCGGGGGATAACACCGGGGAGCTGTTTTTT.

This clonotype has only a few counts. The gene calls are TRBV7-2 and TRBJ2-7, with a possible D match to TRBD1 (5 bases). This CDR3 is built from 14 residues. Per germline, CDR1 SGHTA and CDR2 FQGNSA. Trimming shortened V by 1 base and J by 2 bases, and 9 bases separated the two germline ends. CDR3 in amino acids: CASSLGARAYEQYF. The DNA of the CDR3 is TGTGCCAGCAGCTTAGGCGCCAGGGCCTACGAGCAGTACTTC.

A note on this clonotype: Without the conserved terminal phenylalanine or tryptophan, this CDR3 likely stems from a read error. The V call is TRBV11-2, the J call TRBJ1-1, with D possibly being TRBD1 (5 bases). Germline CDR1 and CDR2: SGHAT and FQNNGV. The CDR3 loop spans 11 amino acids. V was trimmed by 11 bases and J by 4 bases, leaving 11 bases between them. CDR3 DNA: TGTGCCGTTCAGGGAACCACTGAAGCTTTCCTT. Encoded protein: CAVQGTTEAFL.

Concerning this clonotype: Being one base from a much bigger clone, this may be a read error. The chain combines TRBV7-2 with TRBJ1-5; no definite D call. The CDR3 covers 14 residues. Germline CDR1 reads SGHTA; CDR2 reads FQGNSA. The CDR3 loop is CASSYLGPNQSQHF. The CDR3 coding sequence is TGTGCCAGCAGCTACCTTGGACCAAATCAGTCCCAGCATTTT. Complete variable domain (other parts from reference TRBV7-2 and TRBJ1-5): GAGVSQSPSNKVTEKGKDVELRCDPISGHTALYWYRQSLGQGLEFLIYFQGNSAPDKSGLPSDRFSAERTGGSVSTLTIQRTQQEDSAVYLCASSYLGPNQSQHFGDGTRLSIL.

The gene calls are TRBV2 and TRBJ1-1; D is ambiguous. CDR1 and CDR2 from the germline V gene are SNHLY and FYNNEI. The CDR3 is made up of 11 amino acids. V was clipped by 0 bases and J by 10 bases, with 6 bases between them. CDR3 residues: CASSEAPAAFF. The CDR3 DNA reads TGTGCCAGCAGTGAAGCCCCAGCAGCTTTCTTT.